The 19 T cell receptor beta chains in this list originate from one sample, sequenced in a study of OX40 agonist ivuxolimab in advanced cancers. The protocol was immunoSEQ multiplex PCR, while the TCRdb copy is restricted to in-frame clones and leaves out a portion. This table has about 24,000 clones, about 86% appearing once. Sample: CD4+ or CD8+ T cells sorted from blood, taken in a trial of the OX40 agonist ivuxolimab. The source is an adult with an advanced solid tumor such as melanoma, head and neck, liver or kidney cancer.

The rearrangement joins TRBV7-6 to TRBJ1-3, with D unclear. The CDR3 contains 17 residues. The germline CDR1 and CDR2 sequences are SGHVS and FNYEAQ. Trimming left V 5 bases short and J 0 bases short, with 17 bases between. For the CDR3, the DNA is TGTGCCAGCAGCCCCAGCCCGGGCCTATACTCTGGAAACACCATATATTTT. Protein sequence: CASSPSPGLYSGNTIYF.

The chain links TRBV6-5 to TRBJ2-7; 8 positions agree with TRBD1. Germline V gene sequence: CDR1 MNHEY, CDR2 SVGAGI. V dropped 6 bases and J dropped 6; count of bases not matched to a gene: 10. The CDR3 covers 14 residues. The DNA of the CDR3 is TGTGCCAGCAGCCCCCAAACAGGGGGGCGCGAGCAGTACTTC. Translated: CASSPQTGGREQYF.

The J gene is TRBJ1-1, the V gene TRBV5-1; D is possibly TRBD1 (6 bases). CDR3 size: 15 residues. Trimming took off 4 bases at V and 0 bases at J, with 13 bases between the two ends. From germline, CDR1 is SGHRS and CDR2 YFSETQ. CDR3 sequence: CASSPAGAVNTEAFF. The CDR3 coding sequence is TGCGCCAGCAGCCCGGCGGGGGCTGTGAACACTGAAGCTTTCTTT.

The chain employs TRBV27 and TRBJ2-5; a weak D match, TRBD2 (7 bases). V dropped 10 bases and J dropped 5 bases, with 17 bases sitting between them. Germline loops: CDR1 MNHEY, CDR2 SMNVEV (reference sequence). This CDR3 has 13 amino acids. In DNA form, the CDR3 reads TGTGCCACCAGGTGGGGGGGCGCGGAGACCCAGTACTTC. It translates to CATRWGGAETQYF.

The rearrangement joins TRBV6-5 to TRBJ2-2; unclear D gene. V gave up 2 bases and J gave up 2 bases, with 3 bases separating them. Germline loops: CDR1 MNHEY, CDR2 SVGAGI. There are 13 residues in the CDR3. The CDR3 DNA reads as TGTGCCAGCAGTTACCCCAACACCGGGGAGCTGTTTTTT. It encodes CASSYPNTGELFF.

Only one count was recorded for this clone. Here the CDR3 DNA reads TGTGCCAGCAGTTTGGGTGGGCTGGGACAGGATTTTCACGAGCAGTACTTC. Its translation: CASSLGGLGQDFHEQYF. The V and J genes are TRBV27 and TRBJ2-7, with 8 bases that match TRBD1. V trimming: 3 bases; J trimming: 5 bases; junction bases outside the gene matches: 15. Germline V gives CDR1 MNHEY, CDR2 SMNVEV (reference sequence). This CDR3 contains 17 residues.

This rearrangement joins TRBV6-1 to TRBJ1-6, with D possibly TRBD1 on 5 matching bases. This CDR3 is 14 amino acids long. Deletions cut 8 bases from V and 4 bases from J, with 12 bases between. Germline values: CDR1 MNHNS, CDR2 SASEGT. The DNA for the CDR3 is TGTGCCAGCGCCTCGGGGCCATATAATTCACCCCTCCACTTT. Amino acid sequence: CASASGPYNSPLHF.

This chain connects TRBV27 to TRBJ2-7; 9 bases fit TRBD2. Germline CDR1 is MNHEY and CDR2 is SMNVEV (reference sequence). The ends lost 2 bases at V and 2 bases at J; junction bases unmatched: 4. The CDR3 runs to 15 residues. CDR3 coding DNA: TGTGCCAGCAGTTTAAGTGGCGGGGGGGCCTACGAGCAGTACTTC. Translation gives CASSLSGGGAYEQYF.

V gene TRBV6-6 combines with J gene TRBJ2-5; TRBD2 is a possible D gene (5 bases). V was cut by 0 bases and J by 5 bases, with 7 bases left in between. The CDR3 consists of 13 residues. Germline CDR1 and CDR2: MNHNY and SVGAGI (reference sequence). The CDR3 loop is CASSYSRGETQYF. The CDR3 DNA reads TGTGCCAGCAGTTACTCCAGAGGGGAGACCCAGTACTTC.

The chain employs TRBV7-9 and TRBJ1-2; no firm D call. V lost 5 bases, J lost 2 bases, and 15 bases lay in between. The CDR3 length is 15 residues. CDR1 and CDR2 (germline): SEHNR, FQNEAQ (reference sequence). The CDR3 loop is CASSPGRAANYGYTF. CDR3 coding DNA: TGTGCCAGCAGCCCAGGACGAGCGGCGAACTATGGCTACACCTTC.

The chain employs TRBV7-6 and TRBJ2-7; D unclear. Deletions cut 5 bases from V and 3 bases from J, with 11 bases between. Germline V gene data show CDR1 as SGHVS and CDR2 as FNYEAQ. The CDR3 is 13 amino acids. The CDR3 DNA reads TGTGCCAGCAGCCGTCGAGCAGACTACGAGCAGTACTTC. This gives the protein CASSRRADYEQYF.

This clone was observed a handful of times. V and J are TRBV29-1 and TRBJ1-2; D not resolved. The CDR3 consists of 11 residues. Looked up from germline, CDR1 is SQVTM and CDR2 is ANQGSEA. Trimming removed 7 bases at V and 8 bases at J, with 14 bases between. CDR3 bases: TGCAGCGCTGAGACGGGCTGGGGCTACACCTTC. This sequence encodes CSAETGWGYTF. Filled out from reference TRBV29-1 and TRBJ1-2, the complete variable domain reads SAVISQKPSRDICQRGTSLTIQCQVDSQVTMMFWYRQQPGQSLTLIATANQGSEATYESGFVIDKFPISRPNLTFSTLTVSNMSPEDSSIYLCSAETGWGYTFGSGTRLTVV.

This clone was counted a single time. This chain links TRBV2 with TRBJ2-3; a possible D gene is TRBD1 (7 bases). In germline, CDR1 is SNHLY, CDR2 FYNNEI. The CDR3 consists of 14 residues. Deletions cut 5 bases from V and 2 bases from J, with 11 bases between. The CDR3, as DNA: TGTGCCAGCAGTCCGGAGGGGGCCACAGATACGCAGTATTTT. Translation gives CASSPEGATDTQYF.

This sequence joins TRBV4-1 and TRBJ2-2; D remains unclear. There are 13 residues in the CDR3. Germline V lookup: CDR1 MGHRA, CDR2 YSYEKL. With 6 bases removed from V and 0 bases from J, the gap between germline ends came to 5 bases. Here the CDR3 reads CASRVTNTGELFF. CDR3 nucleotide sequence: TGCGCCAGCAGAGTGACGAACACCGGGGAGCTGTTTTTT.

The chain joins TRBV6-5 to TRBJ1-1; a possible D gene is TRBD1 (6 bases). The CDR3 contains 13 residues. V dropped 2 bases and J dropped 6 bases, with 10 bases sitting between them. Germline V gene sequence: CDR1 MNHEY, CDR2 SVGAGI. The CDR3 nucleotides are TGTGCCAGCAGTTACGGGGGGGGCCCTGAAGCTTTCTTT. Its protein is CASSYGGGPEAFF.

The rearrangement links TRBV5-1 to TRBJ2-7, with D possibly being TRBD1 or TRBD2 (5 bases each). Germline CDR1 is SGHRS and CDR2 is YFSETQ. The V and J ends lost 4 bases and 2 bases respectively, with 13 bases between them. This CDR3 has 14 amino acids. CDR3 coding DNA: TGCGCCAGCAGCCCCTTGGGACCGGCCTACGAGCAGTACTTC. Encoded protein: CASSPLGPAYEQYF.

CDR3 nucleotides: TGTGCCAGCAGTTTATTGGGGACAGGTAAACTCACAGATACGCAGTATTTT. Translated, it gives CASSLLGTGKLTDTQYF. The V gene is TRBV27, the J gene TRBJ2-3, with 8 nucleotides matching TRBD1. The CDR3 is 17 amino acids. V trimming: 1 base; J trimming: 2 bases; junction bases outside the gene matches: 8. Germline CDR1 MNHEY, CDR2 SMNVEV (reference sequence).

V usage is TRBV28 and J usage is TRBJ2-7, with D tentatively TRBD1 or TRBD2 (5 bases each). The CDR3 spans 14 residues. V was shortened by 2 bases and J by 5 bases, with 13 bases between the two germline ends. Germline assignment: CDR1 MDHEN and CDR2 SYDVKM. DNA for the CDR3: TGTGCCAGCAGTTTAGGCCTTAGGGACCACGAGCAGTACTTC. This encodes CASSLGLRDHEQYF.

This chain uses TRBV5-1 with TRBJ2-5, with a weak D call TRBD2 (5 bases). The ends were cut back, 0 bases at V and 5 bases at J, with 23 bases in the middle. The CDR3 contains 18 residues. Germline-derived CDR1 and CDR2 are SGHRS and YFSETQ. The CDR3, as DNA: TGCGCCAGCAGCTTGGGTTCAGCATTGAGGCCGAGAGGGGAGACCCAGTACTTC. This gives the protein CASSLGSALRPRGETQYF.